One and the same sample provided the 11 T cell receptor beta chains below, sequenced in a study of shared clonotypes between healthy human individuals. Sequencing was performed with immunoSEQ multiplex PCR; in TCRdb, only in-frame clones are kept and a portion is missing. Of fewer than 600,000 clones in the sample, 79% were seen once. The sample consisted of PBMCs. The receptor set was obtained from a woman in her forties in good health. Some clones in this sample may be carry-over from other donors' samples.

The chain has TRBV6-5 and TRBJ1-1; D call uncertain. The CDR3 length is 11 residues. Germline V gene lookup returns CDR1 MNHEY and CDR2 SVGAGI. V lost 4 bases, J lost 5 bases, and 5 bases lay in between. The CDR3 DNA sequence: TGTGCCAGCAGTTTTGGTACTGAAGCTTTCTTT. Its protein is CASSFGTEAFF.

V is TRBV11-2 and J is TRBJ2-7; D possibly corresponds to TRBD2 (6 bases). V was pared by 2 bases and J by 0 bases, with 11 bases between. The germline V gene encodes CDR1 SGHAT and CDR2 FQNNGV. CDR3 length: 15 residues. Here the CDR3 DNA reads TGTGCCAGCAGCTTACTAGCGCAATACTCCTACGAGCAGTACTTC. Translated, it gives CASSLLAQYSYEQYF.

The chain joins TRBV30 to TRBJ2-2, with D unresolved. The CDR3 is 14 residues long. Germline-derived CDR1 and CDR2 are GTSNPN and SVGIG (reference sequence). The V and J ends lost 3 bases and 5 bases respectively, with 13 bases between them. The CDR3: CAWSGPIITGELFF. The DNA of the CDR3 is TGTGCCTGGAGCGGTCCGATAATTACCGGGGAGCTGTTTTTT.

The chain couples TRBV2 to TRBJ1-1, with D unclear. Germline CDR1 reads SNHLY; CDR2 reads FYNNEI. The CDR3 extends over 13 amino acids. Trimming shortened V by 4 bases and J by 1 base, and 7 bases separated the two germline ends. CDR3 in amino acids: CASSAMENTEAFF. Here the CDR3 DNA reads TGTGCCAGCAGTGCCATGGAGAACACTGAAGCTTTCTTT.

This sequence joins TRBV11-2 and TRBJ1-4, with D maybe TRBD1 (6 bases). The germline V gene encodes CDR1 SGHAT and CDR2 FQNNGV. The V end was cut by 5 bases, the J end by 5 bases, with 15 bases between. CDR3 length equals 15 residues. CDR3 protein: CASSTDRKGNEKLFF. The CDR3 DNA sequence: TGTGCCAGCAGCACCGACAGGAAGGGGAATGAAAAACTGTTTTTT. The full variable domain, rest sourced from reference TRBV11-2 and TRBJ1-4, is EAGVAQSPRYKIIEKRQSVAFWCNPISGHATLYWYQQILGQGPKLLIQFQNNGVVDDSQLPKDRFSAERLKGVDSTLKIQPAKLEDSAVYLCASSTDRKGNEKLFFGSGTQLSVL.

This clone has more than one count but fewer than ten. The chain has TRBV19 and TRBJ1-4; D is possibly TRBD1 (6 bases). CDR1 is LNHDA and CDR2 is SQIVND in the germline V gene (reference sequence). The length of the CDR3 is 14 residues. The V end was cut by 5 bases, the J end by 6 bases, with 13 bases between. For the CDR3, the DNA is TGTGCCAGTAGTGCCCGGGGGCTTGATGAAAAACTGTTTTTT. Protein sequence: CASSARGLDEKLFF.

Concerning this clone itself: A much more abundant neighbour one base away suggests this may be a read error. This sample also contains other DNA sequences that code for the same CDR3. The chain couples TRBV11-2 to TRBJ2-7, with D unclear. The V and J ends lost 1 base and 0 bases respectively, with 4 bases between them. Germline-derived CDR1 and CDR2 are SGHAT and FQNNGV. The CDR3 loop spans 13 amino acids. This CDR3 reads CASSLGSSYEQYF. The DNA of the CDR3 is TGTGCCAGCAGCTTAGGCAGCTCCTACGAGCAGTACTTC.

In the case of this clone: Other DNA sequences in this sample translate to the same CDR3. The chain employs TRBV5-1 and TRBJ1-3; D is perhaps TRBD1 (5 bases). Deletions cut 0 bases from V and 7 bases from J, with 11 bases between. Germline CDR1 and CDR2: SGHRS and YFSETQ. The CDR3 spans 14 residues. The CDR3 region is CASSLAGRGNTIYF. The CDR3 DNA follows: TGCGCCAGCAGCTTGGCCGGCCGGGGGAACACCATATATTTT.

The chain couples TRBV6-5 to TRBJ2-5, with a tentative D call TRBD1 (6 bases). The J call may be faulty, since TRBJ2-7 better matches the DNA end. The CDR3 is 13 residues long. Germline lookup yields CDR1 MNHEY and CDR2 SVGAGI. CDR3 amino acids: CASRRGIADEQYF. CDR3 bases: TGTGCCAGCAGGAGGGGGATCGCCGACGAGCAGTACTTC.

The chain has TRBV7-9 and TRBJ2-1; D not resolved. From germline, CDR1 is SEHNR and CDR2 FQNEAQ (reference sequence). Deletions cut 7 bases from V and 13 bases from J, with 20 bases between. The CDR3 is 13 residues long. This CDR3 reads CASTPAQNPPQFF. The CDR3 coding sequence is TGTGCCAGCACCCCTGCCCAGAACCCCCCTCAGTTCTTC.

This clone has only one observation. This chain links TRBV19 with TRBJ1-1; tentatively, D is TRBD1 (5 bases). The germline CDR1 and CDR2 sequences are LNHDA and SQIVND (reference sequence). Trimming shortened V by 1 base and J by 11 bases, and 8 bases separated the two germline ends. The CDR3 loop spans 11 amino acids. The CDR3 coding sequence is TGTGCCAGTAGTATAGTGGGGACGGCTTTCTTT. Protein: CASSIVGTAFF.